This passage covers 12 T cell receptor beta chains from one sample sequenced in a study of identical twins. TCRdb itself ran the 5' RACE reads through MiXCR, one entry per CDR3 protein. This sample has more than 400,000 distinct CDR3 sequences, with approximately 14% found just once. These data also featured in a second study, about yellow fever vaccine responses in identical twins.

Sequencing was carried out using CD4+ T cells sorted from blood. These receptors were obtained from a woman aged 18 to 35 in good health.

This clonotype was seen ten or more times. The rearrangement links TRBV11-2 to TRBJ1-1, with D unclear. The CDR3 contains 13 residues. The germline gives CDR1 SGHAT, CDR2 FQNNGV. V was shortened by 1 base and J by 1 base, with 4 bases between the two germline ends. CDR3 protein: CASSLASNTEAFF. The CDR3 DNA reads as TGTGCCAGCAGCTTAGCCTCGAACACTGAAGCTTTCTTT.

The table lists this clonotype with a few counts. The chain uses TRBV20-1 and TRBJ2-1; 8 nucleotides align to TRBD2. The CDR3 length is 16 residues. Germline V gives CDR1 DFQATT, CDR2 SNEGSKA (reference sequence). V shed 3 bases and J 5 bases; nucleotides not matched to a gene: 12. The CDR3 region has the DNA TGCAGTGCTAGCCTCATCCTACTAGCGGAGAACAATGAGCAGTTCTTC. It yields the protein CSASLILLAENNEQFF.

This rearrangement joins TRBV24-1 to TRBJ2-4; D is uncertain. The V gene lost 5 bases and the J gene lost 0 bases, with 22 bases spanning the gap. This CDR3 is built from 19 residues. Germline CDR1 and CDR2: KGHDR and SFDVKD. Here the CDR3 reads CATSAAPEAVLLAKNIQYF. The CDR3 bases are TGTGCCACCAGTGCCGCCCCTGAGGCAGTCTTACTAGCCAAAAACATTCAGTACTTC.

This clonotype has ten or more counts. The rearrangement links TRBV12-3 or TRBV12-4 to TRBJ1-2; D possibly corresponds to TRBD1 (5 bases). Trimming took off 4 bases at V and 8 bases at J, with 11 bases between the two ends. The CDR3 spans 12 residues. The CDR3 protein is CASSSTVSGYTF. In DNA, the CDR3 is TGTGCCAGCAGTTCGACAGTGTCCGGCTACACCTTC.

This chain connects TRBV7-2 to TRBJ2-7; TRBD2 might be the D (5 bases). This CDR3 has 15 amino acids. V was pared by 1 base and J by 2 bases, with 12 bases between. CDR1 is SGHTA, CDR2 FQGNSA, per germline. Here the CDR3 reads CASSLGLAITYEQYF. In DNA, the CDR3 is TGTGCCAGCAGCTTAGGATTAGCGATTACCTACGAGCAGTACTTC.

This clonotype was counted a single time. The chain uses TRBV20-1 and TRBJ1-6, with D possibly TRBD1 on 5 matching bases. The germline V and J ends were trimmed by 5 bases and 6 bases, with 8 bases remaining between them. Germline V gene data show CDR1 as DFQATT and CDR2 as SNEGSKA (reference sequence). The CDR3 has 12 residues. The CDR3 here is CSAPDSNSPLHF. The DNA for the CDR3 is TGCAGTGCTCCCGACAGTAATTCACCCCTCCACTTT.

The chain employs TRBV9 and TRBJ2-5; D tentatively fits TRBD1 or TRBD2 (5 bases each). Germline V gene lookup returns CDR1 SGDLS and CDR2 YYNGEE. The CDR3 length is 15 residues. Trimming stripped 3 bases from V and 4 bases from J, with 16 bases between. The DNA for the CDR3 is TGTGCCAGCAGCGGAACCCTGCAGGGACGAGAGACCCAGTACTTC. Amino acids: CASSGTLQGRETQYF.

The sample holds a few counts of this clonotype. The chain recombines TRBV3-1 with TRBJ2-2; 12 bases fit TRBD2. From germline, CDR1 is LGHDT and CDR2 YNNKEL (reference sequence). The junction had 8 bases not matched to a gene; V was cut back by 1 base and J by 2 bases. The CDR3 runs 19 residues. In DNA, the CDR3 is TGTGCCAGCAGCCAAGTTCGACTAGCGGGGGCCCTTAACACCGGGGAGCTGTTTTTT. Translated: CASSQVRLAGALNTGELFF.

This clonotype appeared a single time. This chain uses TRBV29-1 with TRBJ2-5; no definite D call. The germline CDR1 and CDR2 sequences are SQVTM and ANQGSEA. CDR3 length: 13 amino acids. V gave up 4 bases and J gave up 2 bases, with 11 bases separating them. The DNA of the CDR3 is TGCAGCGTTGGTCTCCAGCGACAAGAGACCCAGTACTTC. Its protein is CSVGLQRQETQYF.

The chain combines TRBV5-6 with TRBJ2-2; D uncertain. This CDR3 contains 14 residues. Germline V gives CDR1 SGHDT, CDR2 YYEEEE. Trimming shortened V by 0 bases and J by 6 bases, and 9 bases separated the two germline ends. This chain's CDR3 is CASSLAVGSGELFF. As DNA, the CDR3 is TGTGCCAGCAGCTTGGCCGTGGGTTCCGGGGAGCTGTTTTTT.

This clonotype was detected many times. The chain has TRBV5-1 and TRBJ1-1; D unclear. CDR3 length: 13 amino acids. V lost 0 bases, J lost 4 bases, and 7 bases lay in between. Per germline, CDR1 SGHRS and CDR2 YFSETQ. The CDR3 loop is CASSLGRGTEAFF. CDR3 sequence (DNA): TGCGCCAGCAGCTTGGGGAGAGGCACTGAAGCTTTCTTT.

This clonotype was observed a handful of times. CDR3 region: CASSYSADYEQYV. The DNA of the CDR3 is TGTGCCAGCAGTTACTCGGCAGACTACGAGCAGTACGTC. This chain joins TRBV6-6 and TRBJ2-7; no clear D. The V and J ends lost 0 bases and 3 bases respectively, with 6 bases between them. Germline V CDR1 and CDR2: MNHNY, SVGAGI (reference sequence). There are 13 residues in the CDR3.